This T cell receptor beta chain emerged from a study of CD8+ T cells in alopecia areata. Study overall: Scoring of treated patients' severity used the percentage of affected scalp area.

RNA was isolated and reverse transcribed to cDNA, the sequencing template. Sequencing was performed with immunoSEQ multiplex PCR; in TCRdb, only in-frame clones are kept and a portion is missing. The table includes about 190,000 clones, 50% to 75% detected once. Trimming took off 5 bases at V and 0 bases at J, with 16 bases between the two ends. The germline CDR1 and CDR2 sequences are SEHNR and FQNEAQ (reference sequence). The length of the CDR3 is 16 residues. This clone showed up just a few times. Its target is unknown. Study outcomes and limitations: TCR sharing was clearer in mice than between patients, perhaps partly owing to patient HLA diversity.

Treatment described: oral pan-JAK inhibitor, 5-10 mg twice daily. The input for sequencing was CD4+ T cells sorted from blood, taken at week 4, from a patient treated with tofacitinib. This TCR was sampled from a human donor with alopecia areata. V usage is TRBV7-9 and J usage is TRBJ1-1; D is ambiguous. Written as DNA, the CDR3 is TGTGCCAGCAGCCCTAAGTGGAGTTTGATGAACACTGAAGCTTTCTTT. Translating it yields CASSPKWSLMNTEAFF.